This T cell receptor (beta chain) was captured in a study of cytomegalovirus exposure and HLA in healthy donors (dated by TCRdb to 2016 to 2017). For the study in its entirety: According to an earlier analysis of several hundred of the donors, about 179 million T cells yielded 117 million unique TCR beta sequences and about 280 Gb of sequence data. An early release that covered more than 550 HLA-typed donors contained 250 to 350 gigabases of sequencing data and 80 million or so unique TCR sequences. Of the roughly 400 genotyped donors, approximately 83% fell in the genetic ancestry cluster associated with self-reported Caucasian donors. The study aimed to test whether cataloging public T cell receptors could reveal signatures of past pathogen exposure. The T cell repertoires of around 670 subjects were profiled by immunosequencing and related to cytomegalovirus serostatus. In addition to the first cohort of 650 to 750 subjects, a separate validation cohort of approximately 130 different subjects was used. The study combined high-throughput TCR immunosequencing, statistical association of individual TCRs with disease status, and machine learning to predict cytomegalovirus infection status. A later analysis re-analyzed previously published TCR beta repertoires from roughly 600 donors and added high-resolution HLA genotyping to study TCR occurrence patterns. The later analysis used no new phenotypic data to find candidate immune exposures, relying instead on TCR beta sequences and their occurrence across donors. In an earlier analysis of roughly 580 of the donors, high-throughput TCR beta sequencing was used to judge whether each TCR beta V gene segment behaved as functional or pseudogenic. Alongside the repertoire data, information on donor age, sex, ethnicity and CMV serostatus was compiled. In a later genetic analysis, genome-wide SNP genotypes for about three fifths of the roughly 670 donors were used, and that subset was treated as a discovery cohort. Every repertoire in the discovery cohort had been generated on one and the same sequencing platform. Both class I and class II loci were covered by HLA typing, at four-digit resolution. The number of donors typed differed by locus, with 629-630 for A, B, C, DRB1 and DQB1, over 500 for DQA1, some 570 for DPA1, and 400 to 490 for DPB1. A handful of DR-DQ haplotypes were handled as single units for association and clustering because linkage in the cohort was strong. Among roughly 400 genotyped donors of the cohort, an average of approximately 220,000 unique TCR beta nucleotide sequences was sequenced per donor, of which 15% to 20% were non-productive. Overall study outcomes, separate from this receptor: Correlated functional status among segregating V segments might be attributable to linkage disequilibrium, but an unknown experimental factor could not be ruled out. The study listed 164 TCR beta chains as associated with cytomegalovirus. A later analysis found that HLA-associated TCR beta chains were more clonally expanded and had lower generation probabilities than equally common non-associated chains. Because some donors lacked HLA typing at each locus, the association tests relied only on the typed subset. In vitro tests confirmed that a few of the cytomegalovirus-associated TCR beta chains recognize cytomegalovirus antigens. Specific HLA alleles were associated with roughly 16,000 TCR beta sequences at a false discovery rate of 0.05 in a later analysis. Broadly in line with IMGT annotations, most TCR beta V segments showed up in productive rearrangements about 90% or about 30% of the time in an earlier analysis of several hundred of the donors. According to a later analysis, parvovirus B19, influenza, CMV and Epstein-Barr virus appeared linked to several top co-occurrence clusters. Presence/absence analyses assumed roughly uniform sequencing depth across donors, an assumption that may not hold. A further reported finding was that TCR beta sequences accurately predicted the HLA-A and HLA-B alleles for most subjects in the first cohort. The authors suggested that the approach could potentially be extended to other disease states and immunological phenotypes. In this cohort, only TCR beta chains were sequenced, and detectable features were limited by the absence of alpha or paired-chain data. According to a later genetic analysis, donors in an Asian-associated ancestry cluster had fewer N-insertions in productive TCRs than the roughly 700-donor mean. When HLA alleles, especially DR and DQ, strongly co-occurred, attributing TCR associations to individual alleles was difficult. A later genetic analysis associated a missense DCLRE1C variant with V-gene and J-gene trimming of TCR beta chains, and an independent cohort replicated the association. In both the original and validation cohorts, the classifier was reported to diagnose cytomegalovirus status with high specificity and sensitivity. Some IMGT-functional V segments, including TRBV6-2 and TRBV6-3, could not be told apart with the 87-base-pair reads, so those segments were excluded. The sequencing pipeline was judged likely to have produced a cluster of highly shared sequence variants as a technical artifact. In a later analysis, the rate of TCR association differed among HLA loci, with DRB1 alleles having the most associated TCRs and HLA-C alleles having the fewest. In a later analysis, most CMV-associated TCR beta chains were found to appear HLA-restricted, with HLA associations seemingly driven largely by CMV exposure. The only immune exposure information available for the cohort was CMV serostatus. Roughly 15 rarely observed V segments, including chromosome 9 orphons, were excluded from the earlier analysis of just under 600 of the donors because counts were too low. Most TCR sequences were observed very rarely across donors, whereas some public TCRs were present in many individuals.

Notes on this clone: There is no known antigen for this receptor. The record has no base qualities; no much larger clone is one base away.

Per the germline V gene (reference sequence), LNHDA is the CDR1 and SQIVND is the CDR2. The CDR3 starts with the cysteine, ends with the phenylalanine, and has 14 residues. Only CDR3 DNA remains: 42 bases, in frame from the first base. V sheds 3 bases and J sheds 3 bases, leaving 10 bases between their ends. Libraries came from the immunoSEQ multiplex PCR assay. For the multiplex PCR, a mixture combining 60 forward primers for TCR Vbeta segments and 13 reverse primers for TCR Jbeta segments was used. A multiplex PCR assay on genomic DNA amplified the CDR3 region of rearranged TCR beta genes. Amplified TCR beta libraries were sequenced as 87-base-pair reads on the Illumina HiSeq System. The paper's processing steps were these. A later analysis counted around 72 million unique TCR beta chains across the 666 repertoires, and approximately 11 million of these chains were shared by at least two donors. Raw reads were error-corrected and collapsed into unique sequences with a nearest-neighbor algorithm that merged closely related sequences to remove PCR and sequencing errors. CDR3 sequences were aligned to IMGT reference sequences to assign V, D and J gene segments. Each retained sequence needed at least a six-nucleotide match to both a V gene segment and a J gene segment. A rearrangement counted as productive if the CDR3 had no stop codons and remained in frame with V and J, and every other rearrangement counted as non-productive. CDR3 was defined according to IMGT convention as the region running from the second conserved V-encoded cysteine to the conserved J-encoded phenylalanine. The earlier analysis of some 550 of the donors excluded any sequence lacking an unambiguous match to a single V gene segment. In an earlier analysis of about 590 of the donors, a V segment was called functional when productive rearrangements were above 56.7%, and segregating when the standard deviation between donors exceeded 5%. To diagnose cytomegalovirus status from the catalog of TCR beta chain sequences, a statistical classification framework was built. In a later analysis, V and J genes were assigned by comparing TCR nucleotide sequences against IMGT/GENE-DB human TR gene sequences. In a later analysis, CDR3 sequences and most-parsimonious VDJ recombination scenarios were assigned using the TCRdist pipeline. In a later analysis, each TCR beta chain was defined by its CDR3 amino acid sequence together with its V-gene family, and reads lacking a unique V-gene family were excluded. In a later analysis, nearly 600 highly shared, low-generation-probability nucleotide sequences were removed to address suspected cross-contamination and a sequencing artifact. In a later analysis, a clonal expansion index was calculated for each public chain from normalized within-repertoire ranks of inferred template counts. A later analysis computed generation probabilities with a VDJ recombination model fitted to out-of-frame rearrangements, and checked the results against IGoR. A later analysis scored TCR-TCR, TCR-HLA and TCR-CMV co-occurrence with hypergeometric tests, applying a repertoire-size bias correction to TCR pairs. A later analysis estimated false discovery rates by permuting HLA or CMV assignments 20 times. A later analysis grouped co-occurring TCRs with DBSCAN, adding TCRdist sequence similarity when clustering within HLA-allele-positive subsets. For co-occurrence clustering, repertoires with fewer than 30,000 or more than 120,000 public chains were excluded, along with roughly 5 repertoires with anomalous nucleotide sharing. Held by TCRdb, this immuneACCESS table contains in-frame sequences only and omits some clones. Under half of the omission traces to an unresolved V gene where checked; the cause of the rest is unknown. The V and J calls and the clone size are those of that table, but D and trimming were determined from the DNA. Counted in this sample were roughly 160,000 clones; around 78% of them appeared once. The ten largest clonotypes hold approximately 3.4% of the sample.

The cohort was made up of roughly 670 healthy bone marrow donors. Cohort members were all nominally healthy when sampled, although unrecorded immune exposures were likely present. The donor tested CMV seropositive, placing the donor among the approximately 290 seropositive members of the cohort. Every donor gave a peripheral blood sample, and the peripheral blood mononuclear cells from that sample were used for TCR beta sequencing. The Qiagen DNeasy Blood Extraction Kit was used to extract genomic DNA from the blood cell samples. This receptor chain uses TRBV19 and TRBJ2-3; TRBD2 is possibly the D segment (5 matching bases). The TCR originated in a woman aged 50 to 65 in good health and CMV-seropositive. Sequencing was done on a sample of PBMCs. The DNA sequence reads TGTGCCAGTAGTATGCTGGGGAGAACAGATACGCAGTATTTT. This sequence encodes CASSMLGRTDTQYF.